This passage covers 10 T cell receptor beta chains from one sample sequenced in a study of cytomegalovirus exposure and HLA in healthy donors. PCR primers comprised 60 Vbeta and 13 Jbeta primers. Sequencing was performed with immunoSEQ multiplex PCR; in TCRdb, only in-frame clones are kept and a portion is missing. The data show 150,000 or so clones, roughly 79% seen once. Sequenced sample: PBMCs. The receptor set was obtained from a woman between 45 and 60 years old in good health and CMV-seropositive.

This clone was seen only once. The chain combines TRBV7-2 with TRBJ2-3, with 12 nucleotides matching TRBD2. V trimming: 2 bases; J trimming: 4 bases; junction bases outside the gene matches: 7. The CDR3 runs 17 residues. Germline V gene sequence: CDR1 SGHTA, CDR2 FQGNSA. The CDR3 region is CASSLWLAGGPADTQYF. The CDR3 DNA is TGTGCCAGCAGCTTATGGCTAGCGGGGGGGCCGGCAGATACGCAGTATTTT.

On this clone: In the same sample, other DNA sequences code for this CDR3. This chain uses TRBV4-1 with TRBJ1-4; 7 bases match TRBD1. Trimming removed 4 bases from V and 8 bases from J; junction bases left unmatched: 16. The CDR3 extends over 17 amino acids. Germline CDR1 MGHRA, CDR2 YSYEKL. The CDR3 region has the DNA TGCGCCAGCAGCCCTCGGACAGGTCTTACGGGTCAGGAAAAACTGTTTTTT. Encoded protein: CASSPRTGLTGQEKLFF.

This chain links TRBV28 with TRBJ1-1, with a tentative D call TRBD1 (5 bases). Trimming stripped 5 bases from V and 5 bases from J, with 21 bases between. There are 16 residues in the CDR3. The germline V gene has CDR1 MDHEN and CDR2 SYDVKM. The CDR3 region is CASSPVGGGRGTEAFF. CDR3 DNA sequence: TGTGCCAGCAGTCCCGTCGGGGGAGGGCGCGGAACTGAAGCTTTCTTT.

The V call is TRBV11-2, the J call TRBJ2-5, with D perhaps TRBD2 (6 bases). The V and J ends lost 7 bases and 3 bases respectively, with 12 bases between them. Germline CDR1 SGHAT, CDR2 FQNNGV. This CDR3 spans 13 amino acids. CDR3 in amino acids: CASIRWGEETQYF. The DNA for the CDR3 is TGTGCCAGCATCAGGTGGGGGGAAGAGACCCAGTACTTC.

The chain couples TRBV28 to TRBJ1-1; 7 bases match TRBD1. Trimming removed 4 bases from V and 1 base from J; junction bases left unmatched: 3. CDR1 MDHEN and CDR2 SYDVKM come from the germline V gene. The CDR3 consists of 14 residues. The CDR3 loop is CASSSGQPNTEAFF. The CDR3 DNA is TGTGCCAGCAGTTCGGGACAGCCGAACACTGAAGCTTTCTTT.

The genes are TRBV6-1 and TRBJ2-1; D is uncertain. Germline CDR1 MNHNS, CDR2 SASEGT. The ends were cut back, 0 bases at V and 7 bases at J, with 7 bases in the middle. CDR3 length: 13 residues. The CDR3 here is CASSEAQQNEQFF. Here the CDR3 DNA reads TGTGCCAGCAGTGAAGCGCAACAGAATGAGCAGTTCTTC.

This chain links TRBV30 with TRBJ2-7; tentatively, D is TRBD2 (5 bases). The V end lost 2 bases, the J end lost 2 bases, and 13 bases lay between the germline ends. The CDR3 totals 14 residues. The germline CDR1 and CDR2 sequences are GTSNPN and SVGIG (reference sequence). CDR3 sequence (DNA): TGTGCCTGGAGTCCAACCGGGGATCCCTACGAGCAGTACTTC. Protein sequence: CAWSPTGDPYEQYF.

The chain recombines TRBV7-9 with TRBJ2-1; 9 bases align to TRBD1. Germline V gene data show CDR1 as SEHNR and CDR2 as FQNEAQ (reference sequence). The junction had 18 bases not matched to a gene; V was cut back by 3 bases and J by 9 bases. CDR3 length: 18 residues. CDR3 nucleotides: TGTGCCAGCAGCTTCACACAACCCATGACAGGGGGGAATCGTGAGCAGTTCTTC. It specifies CASSFTQPMTGGNREQFF.

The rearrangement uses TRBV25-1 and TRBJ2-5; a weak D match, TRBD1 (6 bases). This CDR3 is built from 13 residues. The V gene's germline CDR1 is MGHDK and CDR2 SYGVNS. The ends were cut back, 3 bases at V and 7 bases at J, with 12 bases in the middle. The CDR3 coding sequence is TGTGCCAGCAGTGAGGCAGGGGAAGGGACCCAGTACTTC. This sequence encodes CASSEAGEGTQYF.

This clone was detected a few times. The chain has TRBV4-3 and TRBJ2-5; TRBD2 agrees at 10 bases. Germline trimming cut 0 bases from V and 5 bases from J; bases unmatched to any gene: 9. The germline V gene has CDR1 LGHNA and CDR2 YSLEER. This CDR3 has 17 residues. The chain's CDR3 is CASSQDGSGGADETQYF. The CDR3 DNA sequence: TGCGCCAGCAGCCAAGATGGAAGCGGGGGGGCCGACGAGACCCAGTACTTC.